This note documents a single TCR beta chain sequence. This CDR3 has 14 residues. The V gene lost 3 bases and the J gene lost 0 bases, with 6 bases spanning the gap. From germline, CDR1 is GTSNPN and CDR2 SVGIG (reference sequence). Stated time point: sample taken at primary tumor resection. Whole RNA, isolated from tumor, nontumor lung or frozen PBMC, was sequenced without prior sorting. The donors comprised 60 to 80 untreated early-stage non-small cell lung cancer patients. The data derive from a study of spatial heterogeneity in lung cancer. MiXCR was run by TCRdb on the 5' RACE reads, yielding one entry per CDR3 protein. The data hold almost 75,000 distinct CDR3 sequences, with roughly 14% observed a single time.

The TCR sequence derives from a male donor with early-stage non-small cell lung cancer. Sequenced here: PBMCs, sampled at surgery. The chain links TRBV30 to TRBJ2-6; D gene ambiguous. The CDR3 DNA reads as TGTGCCTGGAGGAGAACCTCTGGGGCCAACGTCCTGACTTTC. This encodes CAWRRTSGANVLTF.